This record looks at one T cell receptor beta chain sequence and its context. It lacks a known antigen. Per-base quality was not reported, and no clone a single base away is much larger than it. The entry originates in a study of blood T cell repertoires in COVID-19 (dated by TCRdb to the early 2020s). For context, the study as a whole: Samples covering the acute and convalescent phases of COVID-19 were provided by collaborators in the United States, Italy and Spain. The prospective study material was composed of cDNA or gDNA derived from T cells, B-cell-depleted T cells, or PBMCs. The dataset comprised deeply sampled blood TCRbeta repertoires from subjects exposed to, actively infected with, or recovered from COVID-19. The repertoires were released in a freely available public database intended as a resource for research on the immune response to SARS-CoV-2. The samples were drawn from two sources: the first 160 participants of the ongoing ImmuneRACE study, and fewer than 1,500 subjects contributed by 6 global collaborators. A de-identified subject ID, COVID-19 status, age in years and sex were almost always included in the sample metadata. Where available, HLA class I and class II types were taken from metadata supplied by the sample provider and were not determined by assay-based typing. The study at large found these results: The quantity of clinical and demographic metadata differed by source and by participant and was supplied without curation.

The CDR3, from cysteine to phenylalanine, totals 15 residues. The read is trimmed to its CDR3 DNA, 45 bases read in frame from base 1. CDR1 and CDR2 are drawn from the germline V gene: MNHEY, SVGAGI. The V end loses 5 bases and the J end loses 0 bases, and a stretch of 13 bases separates them. One collaborating source in Seattle enrolled patients during active infection and followed them longitudinally through the course of disease. Each collaborating institution followed its own protocols to collect whole blood in K2EDTA tubes. For TCRbeta analysis, collaborator samples were shipped as frozen whole blood, as isolated PBMCs, or as DNA extracted from either sample type. TCRbeta CDR3 regions were amplified from genomic DNA by means of the immunoSEQ Assay, a bias-controlled multiplex PCR. The study's processing was this. Within the assay, amplification of reference gene primers was used to estimate how many nucleated cells each sample contained. Sequence reads were collapsed and filtered to measure the absolute abundance of every unique TCRbeta CDR3 rearrangement. Productive Simpson clonality was computed per sample as the square root of Simpson's diversity index over productive rearrangements. TCRdb carries this immuneACCESS record with in-frame sequences only. Its versions omit some clonotypes, under half of them owing to an unresolved V gene in the studies checked, with the rest unexplained. V and J calls and clone size are copied from that table; D and trimming were computed from the DNA. The sample has 150,000 to 200,000 clones on record, approximately 80% of them singletons. Jointly, the top ten make up around 7% of the sample.

This receptor was identified in a woman between 35 and 50 years old with COVID-19, enrolled during active disease. Sequencing used peripheral blood. Here the chain combines TRBV6-5 and TRBJ2-5; the D gene lacks a confident call. The DNA reads TGTGCCAGCAGTCACACTACTGAAGACCAAGAGACCCAGTACTTC. This translates into CASSHTTEDQETQYF.